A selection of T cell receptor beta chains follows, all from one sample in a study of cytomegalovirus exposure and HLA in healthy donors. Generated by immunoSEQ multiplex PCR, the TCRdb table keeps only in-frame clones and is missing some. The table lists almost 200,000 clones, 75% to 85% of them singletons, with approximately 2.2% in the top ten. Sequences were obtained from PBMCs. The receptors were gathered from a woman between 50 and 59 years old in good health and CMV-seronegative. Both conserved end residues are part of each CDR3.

CASSLRDKTQYF	TRBV5-6	TRBJ2-5
CASSQRRTEAFF	TRBV28	TRBJ1-1
CASSAKIQGTYNEQFF	TRBV9	TRBJ2-1
CASSYSSTGTQYF	TRBV5-1	TRBJ2-3
CASSLEGGVSGANVLTF	TRBV11-2	TRBJ2-6
CASSPGGAGGPATQYF	TRBV7-8	TRBJ2-3
CASSGTGTNYGYTF	TRBV5-4	TRBJ1-2
CASSTGTSGSGRRNEQFF	TRBV21-1	TRBJ2-1
CASSLGLAGIYEQYF	TRBV5-4	TRBJ2-7
CAISDKTVPGNTIYF	TRBV10-3	TRBJ1-3
CSGWTGGKTQYF	TRBV29-1	TRBJ2-5
CASSLAAGKETQYF	TRBV5-1	TRBJ2-5
CASSWGGFGTEAFF	TRBV7-2	TRBJ1-1
CASSSFEAFF	TRBV7-9	TRBJ1-1
CASSFRDRGTKVTNEKLFF	TRBV7-9	TRBJ1-4
CASTLTKPWDRQETQYF	TRBV2	TRBJ2-5
CASSPWDRVFNEQYF	TRBV4-1	TRBJ2-7
CASRGQGSSYEQYF	TRBV28	-
CASSVGPAGHEQYF	TRBV27	TRBJ2-7